Listed below are T cell receptor beta chains from one sample, sequenced in a study of blood T cell repertoires in COVID-19. Sequencing was performed with immunoSEQ multiplex PCR; in TCRdb, only in-frame clones are kept and a portion is missing. The repertoire consists of roughly 90,000 clones, with 89% occurring once and the leading ten covering approximately 5.5%. Specimen: peripheral blood. These TCRs come from a woman over 75 with active COVID-19. The CDR3 runs from the conserved cysteine through the conserved F or W.

v_call	cdr3_aa
TRBV3-1/TRBV3-2	CASSQTDSSGSTDTQYF
TRBV19	CASNQGATDTQYF
TRBV6-5	CASSYSGGTQYF
TRBV10-3	CAISDGLVEQYF
TRBV7-9	CASSQEETQYF
TRBV6-5	CASSQGLYNEQFF
TRBV9	CASSVVVGGPGATQYF
TRBV18	CASSTPGNTQYF
TRBV11-1	CASSPRNTGSYVEQYF
TRBV28	CASSTTSGGTDTQYF
TRBV7-2	CASSLEGGVGYGYTF
TRBV15	CATSRGTTSPEAFF
TRBV6-1	CASSEGYSSGIYNEQFF
TRBV2	CASSSKGGGGFTDTQYF
TRBV19	CASSISDRDHEQYF
TRBV29-1	CSVSWDRENTEAFF
TRBV11-2	CASSPEDSPNQPQHF
TRBV29-1	CSVEARLYQETQYF
TRBV28	CASSDSFPYEQYF
TRBV5-6	CASSLFREADTQYF
TRBV28	CASSPRGETGANVLTF
TRBV10-1	CASSESDGAREQFF
TRBV24-1	CATSDLLGEVQGGYEQYF
TRBV27	CASKSRRREQYF
TRBV1	CTSSQARPFPGTSGRASNEQFF
TRBV30	CAWTRQGYEQYF